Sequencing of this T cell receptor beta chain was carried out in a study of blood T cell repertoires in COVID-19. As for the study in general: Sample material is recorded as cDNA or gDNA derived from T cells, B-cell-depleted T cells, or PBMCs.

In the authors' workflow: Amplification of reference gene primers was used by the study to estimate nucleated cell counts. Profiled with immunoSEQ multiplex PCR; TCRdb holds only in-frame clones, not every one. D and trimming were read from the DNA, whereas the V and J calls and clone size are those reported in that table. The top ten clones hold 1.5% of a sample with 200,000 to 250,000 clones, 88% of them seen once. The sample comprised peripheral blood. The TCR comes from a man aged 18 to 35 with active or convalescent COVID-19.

The CDR3 DNA follows: TGTGCCAGCAGCCTTCCAGACTACGAGCAGTACTTC. The encoded protein is CASSLPDYEQYF. The chain has TRBV7-9 and TRBJ2-7; D is unresolved. Deletions cut 5 bases from V and 3 bases from J, with 8 bases between. Germline lookup yields CDR1 SEHNR and CDR2 FQNEAQ (reference sequence). CDR3 length equals 12 residues.